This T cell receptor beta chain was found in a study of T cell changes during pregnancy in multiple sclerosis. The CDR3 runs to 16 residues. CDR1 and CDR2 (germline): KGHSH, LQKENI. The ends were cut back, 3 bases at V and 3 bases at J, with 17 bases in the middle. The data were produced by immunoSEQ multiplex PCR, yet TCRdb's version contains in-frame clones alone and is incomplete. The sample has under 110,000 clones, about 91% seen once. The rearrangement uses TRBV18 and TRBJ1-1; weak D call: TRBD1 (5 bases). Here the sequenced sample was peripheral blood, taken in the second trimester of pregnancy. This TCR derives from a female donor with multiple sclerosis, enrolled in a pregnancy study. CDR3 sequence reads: CASSPPGRGEYTEAFF. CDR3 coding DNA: TGTGCCAGCTCACCCCCGGGACGGGGGGAGTACACTGAAGCTTTCTTT.